A selection of T cell receptor beta chains follows, all from one sample in a study of monozygotic twins with inflammatory bowel disease. TCRdb reprocessed the 5' RACE reads, keeping one entry per CDR3 protein, no DNA. This sample's table has approximately 380,000 distinct CDR3 sequences. The sample comprised blood. The receptor set was obtained from a human donor with ulcerative colitis or Crohn's disease, or a healthy co-twin of an affected twin (not recorded which). Each CDR3 is given with its conserved first and last residue.

j_gene,v_gene,len,CDR3aa
TRBJ2-1,TRBV15,14,CATSSGLAGDEQFF
TRBJ2-7,TRBV27,17,CASSSLRRGQWGHEQYF
TRBJ2-3,TRBV20-1,17,CSARPSSDRGGTDTQYF
TRBJ2-1,TRBV20-1,15,CSARRVSGSYNEQFF
TRBJ1-3,TRBV5-1,17,CASSLVRTGGAGNTIYF
TRBJ2-3,TRBV27,14,CASSLISPADTQYF
TRBJ2-1,TRBV20-1,17,CSARFSGAAPGGNEQFF
TRBJ1-4,TRBV5-5,11,CASSFGEKLFF
TRBJ1-2,TRBV3-1,13,CASSQNSNYGYTF
TRBJ2-3,TRBV7-2,16,CASSAMVGGVSDTQYF
TRBJ2-2,TRBV5-5,16,CASSSGDRDNTGELFF
TRBJ2-5,TRBV20-1,15,CSARDPQGPPGTQYF
TRBJ2-1,TRBV6-2/TRBV6-3,14,CASTSAGPYNEQFF
TRBJ2-7,TRBV20-1,14,CSARNRDKAYEQYF
TRBJ1-2,TRBV7-2,12,CASSLGTVGYTF
TRBJ2-3,TRBV20-1,15,CSARDWAGRLDTQYF
TRBJ2-7,TRBV7-6,15,CASSFSNGQGYEQYF
TRBJ2-5,TRBV11-2,14,CASSRGARQETQYF
TRBJ2-5,TRBV25-1,13,CASSERAQETQYF
TRBJ2-5,TRBV6-1,13,CASSEGNGRTQYF
TRBJ1-2,TRBV18,13,CASSPFRLGGYTF
TRBJ1-1,TRBV12-3/TRBV12-4,15,CASSRGTPRNTEAFF
TRBJ1-1,TRBV5-1,15,CASSLGILMNTEAFF
TRBJ2-1,TRBV5-1,17,CASSAGLAGSVYNEQFF
TRBJ1-1,TRBV7-9,16,CASSLASWRSNTEAFF
TRBJ1-3,TRBV12-3/TRBV12-4,14,CASSLQGVGNTIYF
TRBJ2-2,TRBV18,14,CASSPLVPAGELFF
TRBJ2-5,TRBV12-5,15,CASGLSAGGRETQYF
TRBJ1-2,TRBV29-1,13,CSVKGQSNYGYTF
TRBJ1-4,TRBV7-9,16,CASSKTRGADNEKLFF
TRBJ1-2,TRBV6-5,14,CASSWDRDNYGYTF
TRBJ1-5,TRBV7-9,13,CASSPSMDQPQHF
TRBJ2-1,TRBV9,16,CASSVGQAPTYNEQFF
TRBJ1-2,TRBV7-6,20,CASSLFQGTSPDFVNYGYTF
TRBJ2-7,TRBV12-3/TRBV12-4,14,CASSVGQGLFEQYF
TRBJ2-5,TRBV18,17,CASSPPGLAGGLETQYF
TRBJ2-1,TRBV7-3,15,CASSSTSGGINEQFF
TRBJ2-1,TRBV15,13,CATSREGYTEQFF
TRBJ2-7,TRBV5-5,14,CASSYRDSNYEQYF
TRBJ1-6,TRBV3-1,14,CASSQGTGVSPLHF
TRBJ2-5,TRBV5-1,16,CASSWGTGGPTETQYF
TRBJ1-1,TRBV29-1,14,CSVEWQAPNTEAFF
TRBJ2-3,TRBV7-2,15,CASSLEMSRADTQYF
TRBJ2-7,TRBV20-1,18,CSARDRVLAGVGGYEQYF
TRBJ1-5,TRBV18,15,CASSNDRGVNQPQHF
TRBJ2-5,TRBV7-8,14,CASSYPRGPETQYF
TRBJ1-5,TRBV7-9,13,CASSRQGAQPQHF
TRBJ2-7,TRBV20-1,15,CSASAGHNGSYEQYF
TRBJ2-7,TRBV5-5,14,CASSLVTAIGEQYF
TRBJ2-2,TRBV5-1,15,CASSLEVGNTGELFF
TRBJ2-7,TRBV19,17,CASSLGTAINPSYEQYF
TRBJ2-2,TRBV20-1,18,CSAWNTGTDSPNTGELFF
TRBJ1-4,TRBV4-3,18,CASSQDESGAGAGEKLFF
TRBJ1-2,TRBV20-1,13,CSAATEVGSGYTF
TRBJ2-3,TRBV6-2/TRBV6-3,14,CASSYYPQADTQYF
TRBJ1-5,TRBV5-1,14,CASSPGQGGQPQHF
TRBJ2-3,TRBV6-5,12,CATVGVPDTQYF
TRBJ1-3,TRBV10-3,12,CANGISGNTIYF